Shown below are 32 T cell receptor beta chains from a single sample sequenced in a study of identical twins. TCRdb called the 5' RACE reads again in MiXCR, with one record for every CDR3 protein. The sample consists of 1.5 million or so distinct CDR3 sequences, about 32% of them appearing once. The sequenced sample was cord blood. These receptors came from a newborn girl in good health.

The chain employs TRBV3-1 and TRBJ2-4; 9 bases fit TRBD2. CDR1 is LGHDT, CDR2 YNNKEL, per germline (reference sequence). The CDR3 length is 14 residues. J gave up 6 bases and V 1 base, and 1 base lay outside the gene matches. This CDR3 is CASSQGLAVNIQYF. CDR3 nucleotides: TGTGCCAGCAGCCAAGGACTAGCGGTAAACATTCAGTACTTC.

In this sample, this clonotype turned up many times. The chain has TRBV7-6 and TRBJ1-2, with 7 positions matching TRBD1. Germline V lookup: CDR1 SGHVS, CDR2 FNYEAQ. This CDR3 spans 14 amino acids. The trim removed 5 bases at V and 4 bases at J, leaving 7 bases unmatched. The CDR3 nucleotides are TGTGCCAGCAGCAACAGACAGGGAACCTATGGCTACACCTTC. Translating gives CASSNRQGTYGYTF.

This clonotype was observed many times. J is TRBJ2-5 and V is TRBV10-3, with 10 bases matching TRBD2. Trimming cost V 6 bases and J 5 bases; bases outside gene matches: 9. This CDR3 has 15 residues. Per germline, CDR1 ENHRY and CDR2 SYGVKD. Here the CDR3 DNA reads TGTGCCATCAGGGACCCGGGACTAGCGCGCGAGACCCAGTACTTC. Translation: CAIRDPGLARETQYF.

The chain has TRBV21-1 and TRBJ2-4; the table names TRBD2, a call not compared with the DNA. TRBV21-1 constitutes a pseudogene. There are 13 residues in the CDR3. The CDR3 region is CASTGLAYNEQYF. The CDR3 bases are TGTGCCAGCACGGGACTAGCCTACAATGAGCAGTACTTC.

This clonotype was detected ten times or more. The chain is built from TRBV12-3 or TRBV12-4 and TRBJ2-7; D unclear. CDR3 length: 12 amino acids. The germline V and J ends were trimmed by 1 base and 7 bases, with 8 bases remaining between them. CDR3 in DNA: TGTGCCAGCAGTTTAGGGGTATTGGAGCAGTACTTC. This sequence encodes CASSLGVLEQYF.

The genes are TRBV3-1 and TRBJ1-5; D may be TRBD1 (6 bases). Trimming cost V 4 bases and J 0 bases, with 16 bases left between them. CDR3 size: 17 residues. Germline values: CDR1 LGHDT, CDR2 YNNKEL (reference sequence). The CDR3 DNA follows: TGTGCCAGCAGCCCGAGGGGGTCGGGATATAGCAATCAGCCCCAGCATTTT. This translates into CASSPRGSGYSNQPQHF.

This clonotype turned up a few times. J is TRBJ2-1 and V is TRBV6-5; 10 bases match TRBD2. V was clipped by 1 base and J by 0 bases; unmatched bases: 6. Germline V gives CDR1 MNHEY, CDR2 SVGAGI. This CDR3 contains 18 residues. In nucleotides, the CDR3 is TGTGCCAGCAGTTACTGGGCCCCTAGCGGGAGCTCCTACAATGAGCAGTTCTTC. Protein product: CASSYWAPSGSSYNEQFF.

The chain carries TRBV20-1 and TRBJ2-1; D may be TRBD2 (5 bases). Between the trimmed V and J ends, which lost 6 bases and 9 bases, there was a span of 24 bases. CDR1 DFQATT and CDR2 SNEGSKA come from the germline V gene (reference sequence). The CDR3 has 15 amino acids. CDR3 sequence (DNA): TGCAGTGCCCTAGCAACGGGGAAGTCTATTGGTGAGCAGTTCTTC. It specifies CSALATGKSIGEQFF.

The count of this clonotype is one. This chain joins TRBV7-8 and TRBJ2-2, with 9 bases that match TRBD1. The trim removed 1 base at V and 1 base at J, leaving 7 bases unmatched. This CDR3 is built from 18 residues. Germline assignment: CDR1 SGHVS and CDR2 FQNEAQ. Here the CDR3 DNA reads TGTGCCAGCAGCTTAGGGGCCGGGACAGGGAAGAACACCGGGGAGCTGTTTTTT. This codes for CASSLGAGTGKNTGELFF. The full variable domain, completed using reference TRBV7-8 and TRBJ2-2, is GAGVSQSPRYKVAKRGQDVALRCDPISGHVSLFWYQQALGQGPEFLTYFQNEAQLDKSGLPSDRFFAERPEGSVSTLKIQRTQQEDSAVYLCASSLGAGTGKNTGELFFGEGSRLTVL.

This rearrangement joins TRBV3-1 to TRBJ2-1; 10 bases match TRBD1. The CDR3 consists of 15 residues. V trimming: 4 bases; J trimming: 8 bases; junction bases outside the gene matches: 8. The germline V gene has CDR1 LGHDT and CDR2 YNNKEL (reference sequence). The DNA for the CDR3 is TGTGCCAGCAGCCGGGGACAGGGGAGTAACGATGAGCAGTTCTTC. Residues: CASSRGQGSNDEQFF.

This clonotype was seen many times. The chain uses TRBV20-1 and TRBJ2-3, with D perhaps TRBD2 (6 bases). Deletions cut 2 bases from V and 3 bases from J, with 12 bases between. Germline V gives CDR1 DFQATT, CDR2 SNEGSKA (reference sequence). CDR3 size: 14 residues. The CDR3 protein is CSARRASVTDTQYF. The CDR3 region has the DNA TGCAGTGCTAGAAGGGCTAGCGTGACAGATACGCAGTATTTT.

The table lists this clonotype with a few counts. The chain links TRBV10-3 to TRBJ2-4; D might be TRBD2 (6 bases). Gene TRBJ2-7 matches the end of the DNA better, so the J call may be wrong. The CDR3 sequence is 13 residues long. Germline CDR1 is ENHRY and CDR2 is SYGVKD. Here the CDR3 reads CAISESRGNEQYF. The CDR3 DNA sequence: TGTGCCATCAGTGAGTCACGCGGGAACGAGCAGTACTTC.

This sequence joins TRBV7-2 and TRBJ2-7; weak D call: TRBD1 (6 bases). The length of the CDR3 is 14 residues. The V and J ends lost 5 bases and 2 bases respectively, with 13 bases between them. Germline V lookup: CDR1 SGHTA, CDR2 FQGNSA. CDR3 DNA sequence: TGTGCCAGCAGCCCGGGACACCAAACCTACGAGCAGTACTTC. Translated: CASSPGHQTYEQYF.

There are many counts of this clonotype. The chain joins TRBV10-3 to TRBJ2-3; 9 nucleotides agree with TRBD2. Germline V gene sequence: CDR1 ENHRY, CDR2 SYGVKD. The CDR3 length is 15 residues. The ends lost 11 bases at V and 5 bases at J; junction bases unmatched: 14. The CDR3 here is CASHLAGDNIDTQYF. In DNA, the CDR3 is TGTGCCTCCCATTTAGCGGGAGATAATATAGATACGCAGTATTTT.

This clonotype was counted between two and nine times. V usage is TRBV10-3 and J usage is TRBJ2-5, with 8 bases identical to TRBD2. The DNA end favors TRBJ2-7, so the J call may be wrong. The V gene's germline CDR1 is ENHRY and CDR2 SYGVKD. CDR3 length: 14 residues. CDR3 in amino acids: CAISGGGQNYEQYF. The CDR3 DNA reads as TGTGCCATCTCGGGCGGGGGGCAGAACTACGAGCAGTACTTC.

J is TRBJ2-6 and V is TRBV29-1, with unresolved D. The CDR3 is 12 residues long. The V end lost 5 bases, the J end lost 0 bases, and 2 bases lay between the germline ends. From germline, CDR1 is SQVTM and CDR2 ANQGSEA. The CDR3 coding sequence is TGCAGCGTTTCCTCTGGGGCCAACGTCCTGACTTTC. Encoded protein: CSVSSGANVLTF.

This clonotype showed up just a few times. DNA of the CDR3: TGCGCCAGCAGCCAGCCCGTACGGCGCACAGATACGCAGTATTTT. As protein: CASSQPVRRTDTQYF. The chain is built from TRBV4-1 and TRBJ2-3; no firm D call. The CDR3 extends over 15 amino acids. With 3 bases removed from V and 1 base from J, the gap between germline ends came to 11 bases. The germline V gene has CDR1 MGHRA and CDR2 YSYEKL.

This clonotype was picked up one time. The chain links TRBV27 to TRBJ2-1; D tentatively reads TRBD1 or TRBD2 (5 bases each). CDR1 is MNHEY and CDR2 is SMNVEV in the germline V gene (reference sequence). The CDR3 extends over 15 amino acids. V was cut by 0 bases and J by 10 bases, with 16 bases left in between. The CDR3 nucleotides are TGTGCCAGCAGTTTATCCTGGGGGACCAACTACGAGCAGTTCTTC. Translating gives CASSLSWGTNYEQFF.

The chain recombines TRBV5-1 with TRBJ2-2; perhaps D is TRBD1 or TRBD2 (6 bases each). The length of the CDR3 is 16 residues. The ends were cut back, 1 base at V and 0 bases at J, with 10 bases in the middle. From germline, CDR1 is SGHRS and CDR2 YFSETQ. CDR3 nucleotides: TGCGCCAGCAGCTTGACGGGGGCCACGAACACCGGGGAGCTGTTTTTT. Amino acids: CASSLTGATNTGELFF.

A remark on this clonotype: At one of its ends the junction is not consistent with the germline gene, which may arise from a read error. V is TRBV2 and J is TRBJ1-1; a possible D gene is TRBD1 (5 bases). Germline V gives CDR1 SNHLY, CDR2 FYNNEI. There are 14 residues in the CDR3. DNA of the CDR3: TGTGCCGGCAGCCCGGGGACTGCGGACACTGAAGCTTTCTTT. It encodes CAGSPGTADTEAFF. Combining the CDR3 with reference TRBV2 and TRBJ1-1 gives the whole variable domain EPEVTQTPSHQVTQMGQEVILRCVPISNHLYFYWYRQILGQKVEFLVSFYNNEISEKSEIFDDQFSVERPDGSNFTLKIRSTKLEDSAMYFCAGSPGTADTEAFFGQGTRLTVV.

This clonotype was counted only a few times. This chain connects TRBV5-1 to TRBJ2-3, with 8 bases aligning to TRBD2. Germline CDR1 is SGHRS and CDR2 is YFSETQ. The CDR3 contains 16 residues. J was trimmed by 1 base and V by 3 bases; bases with no gene match: 7. Here the CDR3 reads CASSWLAGPGTDTQYF. The CDR3 region has the DNA TGCGCCAGCAGCTGGTTAGCGGGACCCGGCACAGATACGCAGTATTTT.

The CDR3 spells CASSLLAGVIGNEQFF. The CDR3 DNA follows: TGTGCCAGCAGCTTACTAGCGGGAGTTATAGGCAATGAGCAGTTCTTC. V and J are TRBV7-2 and TRBJ2-1; 10 bases are shared with TRBD2. Germline assignment: CDR1 SGHTA and CDR2 FQGNSA. The V segment lost 2 bases and the J segment 6 bases; nucleotides outside the gene matches: 7. The CDR3 consists of 16 residues.

The rearrangement links TRBV20-1 to TRBJ2-7; TRBD2 matches at 15 bases. V lost 4 bases, J lost 3 bases, and 4 bases stayed unmatched. This CDR3 spans 15 amino acids. The germline V gene encodes CDR1 DFQATT and CDR2 SNEGSKA (reference sequence). Here the CDR3 reads CSATGLAGGNYEQYF. Written as DNA, the CDR3 is TGCAGTGCTACGGGACTAGCGGGGGGTAACTACGAGCAGTACTTC.

The chain recombines TRBV20-1 with TRBJ2-1; possibly TRBD2 for D (5 bases). The germline V gene has CDR1 DFQATT and CDR2 SNEGSKA (reference sequence). The CDR3 is 14 amino acids. V shed 2 bases and J shed 4 bases, with 12 bases lying between them. CDR3 bases: TGCAGTGCTAGACCTGGACTGCGTTACAATGAGCAGTTCTTC. It specifies CSARPGLRYNEQFF.

The chain employs TRBV28 and TRBJ2-3; 13 positions match TRBD2. This CDR3 has 17 residues. Trimming took 3 bases from V and 7 from J; bases not matched to a gene: 10. CDR1 and CDR2 from the germline V gene are MDHEN and SYDVKM. The CDR3: CASSLGTGTSGVYTQYF. The DNA for the CDR3 is TGTGCCAGCAGTTTGGGCACCGGGACTAGCGGGGTTTATACGCAGTATTTT.

In its sample, this clonotype was seen a few times. The chain uses TRBV7-2 and TRBJ2-7, with TRBD1 identical over 9 bases. The assigned J gene may be wrong: the sequence end matches TRBJ2-5 better. The CDR3 sequence is 15 residues long. CDR1 and CDR2 from the germline V gene are SGHTA and FQGNSA. This CDR3 is CASSARTGAAETQYF. In DNA, the CDR3 is TGTGCCAGCAGCGCCCGGACAGGGGCCGCGGAGACCCAGTACTTC.

In its sample, this clonotype was seen many times. The CDR3: CASSYFSGSSYNEQFF. CDR3 in DNA: TGTGCCAGCAGTTACTTTAGCGGGAGCTCCTACAATGAGCAGTTCTTC. This sequence joins TRBV6-2 or TRBV6-3 and TRBJ2-1; 9 positions agree with TRBD2. J was trimmed by 0 bases and V by 1 base; bases with no gene match: 1. Germline V CDR1 and CDR2: MNHEY, SVGEGT. The CDR3 runs 16 residues.

This clonotype was counted between two and nine times. This chain uses TRBV4-2 with TRBJ2-1; 7 bases match TRBD2. Per germline, CDR1 LGHNA and CDR2 YNFKEQ. V gave up 3 bases and J gave up 6 bases; unmatched junction bases: 2. The CDR3 covers 13 residues. The DNA for the CDR3 is TGTGCCAGCAGCCACAGGACTAGCAATGAGCAGTTCTTC. It translates to CASSHRTSNEQFF.

The chain carries TRBV15 and TRBJ1-5; D gene ambiguous. CDR1 and CDR2 from the germline V gene are LNHNV and YYDKDF (reference sequence). V dropped 1 base and J dropped 2 bases, with 6 bases sitting between them. The CDR3 sequence is 14 residues long. CDR3 sequence (DNA): TGTGCCACCAGCAGAGTCGTAGGCAATCAGCCCCAGCATTTT. Translating it yields CATSRVVGNQPQHF.

This clonotype came up many times. The chain carries TRBV6-6 and TRBJ2-3; 8 bases map to TRBD2. This CDR3 has 16 amino acids. V shed 0 bases and J 3 bases; nucleotides not matched to a gene: 5. Germline V gene data show CDR1 as MNHNY and CDR2 as SVGAGI (reference sequence). CDR3 loop: CASSYSSLAVTDTQYF. DNA of the CDR3: TGTGCCAGCAGTTACTCGTCACTAGCGGTAACAGATACGCAGTATTTT.

In DNA form, the CDR3 reads TGCGCCAGCAGCTTGGCCCCAAACTCCTACAATGAGCAGTTCTTC. This codes for CASSLAPNSYNEQFF. The chain carries TRBV5-1 and TRBJ2-1, with D hard to call. CDR1 and CDR2 from the germline V gene are SGHRS and YFSETQ. V lost 0 bases, J lost 0 bases, and 7 bases lay in between. The CDR3 runs to 15 residues. Drawing the rest from reference TRBV5-1 and TRBJ2-1, the complete variable domain is KAGVTQTPRYLIKTRGQQVTLSCSPISGHRSVSWYQQTPGQGLQFLFEYFSETQRNKGNFPGRFSGRQFSNSRSEMNVSTLELGDSALYLCASSLAPNSYNEQFFGPGTRLTVL.

The chain is built from TRBV7-2 and TRBJ2-1; 8 positions agree with TRBD2. CDR3 length: 16 amino acids. The germline gives CDR1 SGHTA, CDR2 FQGNSA. Trimming took 6 bases from V and 5 from J; bases not matched to a gene: 12. CDR3 in DNA: TGTGCCAGCAGAATCTTGGGGCTAGCGGGCAACAATGAGCAGTTCTTC. The encoded protein is CASRILGLAGNNEQFF.